This TCR beta chain appears in the sequencing data of a study of spatial heterogeneity in lung cancer. Across the study: Each time, sequencing found more beta-chain sequences than alpha-chain sequences.

Each CDR3 protein is one row after TCRdb ran MiXCR on the 5' RACE reads. The repertoire holds over 6,500 distinct CDR3 sequences, with over 5% as singletons. This clonotype has more than one count but fewer than ten. This beta chain lies outside the target of a library built for alpha chains; its clone size means little. Noted time point: sample taken at primary tumor resection. Tumor, nontumor lung or frozen PBMC supplied whole RNA, sequenced without sorting. The V end was cut by 4 bases, the J end by 9 bases, with 28 bases between. Germline lookup yields CDR1 SEHNR and CDR2 FQNEAQ (reference sequence). This CDR3 spans 18 amino acids.

This clonotype was sampled from a female donor with early-stage non-small cell lung cancer. The starting material was normal lung tissue next to the tumor, obtained at surgery. V gene TRBV7-9 combines with J gene TRBJ2-1, with D tentatively TRBD2 (6 bases). The CDR3 sequence is CASSSNKVGGTLLVEQFF. CDR3 nucleotides: TGTGCCAGCAGCTCTAATAAAGTTGGCGGGACTCTCCTCGTTGAGCAGTTCTTC.